These T cell receptor beta chains were read from a single sample in a study of regulatory T cells in long-lasting Graves disease. TCRdb redid the calling of the multiplex PCR reads with MiXCR, one entry per CDR3 protein. The table lists 430,000 or so distinct CDR3 sequences, around 20% of them singletons. This specimen consisted of peripheral blood mononuclear cells (PBMCs), obtained when the disease was refractory, from a patient treated with antithyroid drugs. The receptor source for this set is a female donor with Graves disease. Both conserved end residues are part of each CDR3. The order of the fields is J gene, V gene, clone size, D gene, CDR3 DNA, CDR3 protein. The D gene is left open where the match is weak. Only part of the rows carry a size: once, few, many, or a class if the clone is expanded.

TRBJ1-5 | TRBV2 | many | TRBD1 | TGTGCCAGCAGGACGACAGGGGAAGGGCAGCCCCAGCATTTT | CASRTTGEGQPQHF
TRBJ2-2 | TRBV9 | few | TRBD1 | TGTGCCAGCAGCGTAGGATTACAGGGGGCTCGGGAGGAGCTGTTTTTT | CASSVGLQGAREELFF
TRBJ1-1 | TRBV29-1 | . | . | TGCAGCGTTGATTCCCAGGGATGGACTGAAGCTTTCTTT | CSVDSQGWTEAFF
TRBJ2-7 | TRBV10-3 | . | . | TGTGCCATCAGTGAGATGTACGAGCAGTACTTC | CAISEMYEQYF
TRBJ1-1 | TRBV5-1 | many | . | TGCGCCAGCAGCTTAGCGGGTTCTGAAGCTTTCTTT | CASSLAGSEAFF
TRBJ1-2 | TRBV6-1 | . | . | TGTGCCAGCAGCCCTCAGACAGAGTACCGTAACTATGGCTACACCTTC | CASSPQTEYRNYGYTF
TRBJ2-2 | TRBV27 | few | TRBD2 | TGTGCCAGCAGTTTCGGGGGACTAGCGGGAGGGCCAGCCGGGGAGCTGTTTTTT | CASSFGGLAGGPAGELFF
TRBJ2-7 | TRBV28 | many | TRBD1 | TGTGCCAGCACCGAGGACAGGTTTCCCTACGAGCAGTACTTC | CASTEDRFPYEQYF
TRBJ2-7 | TRBV4-1 | . | TRBD2 | TGCGCCAGCAGCCAAGACTTGGTAGCGGGAGACGAGCAGTACTTC | CASSQDLVAGDEQYF
TRBJ2-3 | TRBV28 | . | TRBD1 | TGTGCCAGCAGAGAAGCCGGGACAGGTACCGGTACGCAGTATTTT | CASREAGTGTGTQYF
TRBJ2-2 | TRBV2 | many | TRBD1 | TGTGCCAGCAGTGCCGACAGGGGAAGCACCGGGGAGCTGTTTTTT | CASSADRGSTGELFF
TRBJ2-1 | TRBV29-1 | . | . | TGCAGCGTTGAAGGGGTACGGAGCTCAATCTACAATGAGCAGTTCTTC | CSVEGVRSSIYNEQFF
TRBJ1-1 | TRBV20-1 | few | . | TGCAGTGCTACCAGGACCGGAGGGCTACAGGTGGGGAACACTGAAGCTTTCTTT | CSATRTGGLQVGNTEAFF
TRBJ2-1 | TRBV27 | . | . | TGTGCCAGCAGTTTTAAGGGGGGCTCCTACAATGAGCAGTTCTTC | CASSFKGGSYNEQFF
TRBJ1-2 | TRBV6-1 | many | . | TGTGCCAGCAGTCCGGACAGAGACTATGGCTACACCTTC | CASSPDRDYGYTF
TRBJ2-2 | TRBV10-2 | few | . | TGCGCCACCGGGCCACCTTGGCCCGGGGAGCTGTTTTTT | CATGPPWPGELFF
TRBJ1-2 | TRBV5-5 | few | TRBD1 | TGTGCCAGCAGCTCCCAGGGACAGGGGTTTTATGGCTACACCTTC | CASSSQGQGFYGYTF
TRBJ2-5 | TRBV5-1 | . | TRBD2 | TGCGCCAGCAGCTTGGCTAGCGGGTTCCAAGAGACCCAGTACTTC | CASSLASGFQETQYF
TRBJ1-1 | TRBV7-9 | . | TRBD1 | TGTGCCAGCAGCTCCGAGGGACAGGTCCCTGAAGCTTTCTTT | CASSSEGQVPEAFF
TRBJ1-5 | TRBV11-2 | few | . | TGTGCCAGCAGCTTAGACTTTTATCTGGGCAATCAGCCCCAGCATTTT | CASSLDFYLGNQPQHF
TRBJ2-5 | TRBV7-9 | many | TRBD1 | TGTGCCAGCAGACTCGGACAGGGATTAAGGGAGACCCAGTACTTC | CASRLGQGLRETQYF
TRBJ2-7 | TRBV4-1 | few | TRBD2 | TGCGCCAGCAGCCCGCAAGTGATGAGCGGGAGGGCCCACGAGCAGTACTTC | CASSPQVMSGRAHEQYF
TRBJ1-1 | TRBV19 | few | . | TGTGCCAGTAGCTTCGGAGGGGCGCGGGACACTGAAGCTTTCTTT | CASSFGGARDTEAFF
TRBJ2-2 | TRBV24-1 | many | . | TGTGCCATGCAGGATGAGGCCGGGGAGCTGTTTTTT | CAMQDEAGELFF
TRBJ2-1 | TRBV27 | . | TRBD2 | TGTGCCAGCAGAGTACATAGCGGGAGCGGGGATGAGCAGTTCTTC | CASRVHSGSGDEQFF
TRBJ2-1 | TRBV7-8 | . | . | TGTGCCAGCAGCCGTATAGCGTGGGAGCAGTTCTTC | CASSRIAWEQFF
TRBJ2-7 | TRBV28 | many | . | TGTGCCAGCAGTTCCCGTACCCTGGGGACCTACGAGCAGTACTTC | CASSSRTLGTYEQYF
TRBJ2-7 | TRBV27 | many | TRBD1 | TGTGCCAGCAAGGACAGGAGCTCCTACGAGCAGTACTTC | CASKDRSSYEQYF
TRBJ1-5 | TRBV5-1 | few | . | TGCGCCAGCAGCTTGCAATCGGGGGCTGGTCAGCCCCAGCATTTT | CASSLQSGAGQPQHF
TRBJ2-5 | TRBV28 | many | . | TGTGCCAGCAGCCCAAACCACAAGGAGACCCAGTACTTC | CASSPNHKETQYF
TRBJ1-5 | TRBV9 | . | TRBD1 | TGTGCCAGCAGCGTGACCTCCGGGACAGGGGGCCACGGTGTGAGTCAGCCCCAGCATTTT | CASSVTSGTGGHGVSQPQHF
TRBJ2-7 | TRBV20-1 | many | TRBD2 | TGCAGTGCTAGAATACTAGCGGGAGGAGACGAGCAGTACTTC | CSARILAGGDEQYF
TRBJ2-7 | TRBV28 | many | TRBD2 | TGTGCCAGCAGTTCACAGGGGACTAGCGGGAGGGACGAGCAGTACTTC | CASSSQGTSGRDEQYF
TRBJ2-1 | TRBV2 | . | . | TGTGCCAGCATAGGCCCCCTCACGTACAATGAGCAGTTCTTC | CASIGPLTYNEQFF
TRBJ2-7 | TRBV20-1 | . | . | TGCAGTGCTAGCGGGAGCTTCTACGAGCAGTACTTC | CSASGSFYEQYF
TRBJ1-1 | TRBV30 | many | . | TGTGCCTGGAGTCCCGAGCAGAACACTGAAGCTTTCTTT | CAWSPEQNTEAFF
TRBJ2-6 | TRBV28 | . | . | TGTGCCAGCAGGACCGGGTCACGGACAGGGGCCAACGTCCTGACTTTC | CASRTGSRTGANVLTF
TRBJ2-7 | TRBV28 | many | . | TGTGCCAGCAGTTTATGGCCCCTCTACGAGCAGTACTTC | CASSLWPLYEQYF
TRBJ2-1 | TRBV7-8 | . | TRBD2 | TGTGCCAGCAGCTTAATTTTAGCGGGGTCCAATGAGCAGTTCTTC | CASSLILAGSNEQFF
TRBJ2-3 | TRBV20-1 | . | . | TGCAGTGCTAGTTACGGGGGCACAGATACGCAGTATTTT | CSASYGGTDTQYF
TRBJ2-7 | TRBV7-9 | many | TRBD1 | TGTGCCAGCAGCTTAGGACAGGGGGGGACCTACGAGCAGTACTTC | CASSLGQGGTYEQYF
TRBJ2-1 | TRBV6-2/TRBV6-3 | . | TRBD2 | TGTGCCAGCAGTTATCGTCTAGCGGGAGCGGGGTACAATGAGCAGTTCTTC | CASSYRLAGAGYNEQFF
TRBJ1-5 | TRBV11-2 | . | . | TGTGCCAGCAGCTTAGCTGGGGGTCCTCAGCCCCAGCATTTT | CASSLAGGPQPQHF
TRBJ2-3 | TRBV6-2/TRBV6-3 | few | . | TGTGCCAGCAGTTACTCGAAGGGGACAGATACGCAGTATTTT | CASSYSKGTDTQYF
TRBJ2-2 | TRBV5-6 | . | . | TGTGCCAGCAGTGGTGGGCCCTCCAACACCGGGGAGCTGTTTTTT | CASSGGPSNTGELFF
TRBJ1-1 | TRBV10-2 | few | . | TGCGCCAGCAGTGATTCAGGGAAGTCCACTGAAGCTTTCTTT | CASSDSGKSTEAFF
TRBJ1-1 | TRBV7-2 | many | . | TGTGCCAGCAGCCGGGTAGGGTACACTGAAGCTTTCTTT | CASSRVGYTEAFF
TRBJ2-7 | TRBV27 | few | TRBD1 | TGTGCCAGCAGTCCATCCGGGACAGGCCTCTACGAGCAGTACTTC | CASSPSGTGLYEQYF
TRBJ2-2 | TRBV4-1 | . | . | TGCGCCAGCAGCCAGGGCCGGGAGCTGTTTTTT | CASSQGRELFF